The source of this T cell receptor beta chain is a study of cytomegalovirus exposure and HLA in healthy donors. The CDR3 consists of 15 residues. The germline V and J ends were trimmed by 6 bases and 2 bases, with 14 bases remaining between them. Germline V lookup: CDR1 SNHLY, CDR2 FYNNEI. With 60 Vbeta and 13 Jbeta primers, the PCR was carried out. TCRdb keeps only in-frame clones here, not all; method: immunoSEQ multiplex PCR. The sample records approximately 70,000 clones, approximately 81% being singletons. This rearrangement joins TRBV2 to TRBJ1-5, with a possible D match to TRBD1 (6 bases). This TCR derives from a young woman in good health and CMV-seropositive. What was sequenced was PBMCs. The CDR3, as DNA: TGTGCCAGCAGCACACAGGGTATGCGCAATCAGCCCCAGCATTTT. Translation: CASSTQGMRNQPQHF.